The present entry profiles one T cell receptor (beta chain) with its context. Its target is unknown. This specimen comes from a study of T cells in localized non-small cell lung cancer. Measured with immunoSEQ multiplex PCR; TCRdb has only the in-frame clones, and not every one. The sample lists around 130,000 clones; approximately 88% were seen once. General study results and limits: One tumor region alone was sequenced, and heterogeneity therefore remains possible. The appearance of a median approximately 60 of the top 100 tumor clones was seen in adjacent lung. A higher density of T cells in blood coincided with extended overall survival. Uninvolved adjacent lung had the highest recorded T cell clonality, with tumor below it.

The sample consisted of peripheral blood, taken before any cancer treatment. The sequence was obtained from a female donor over 55 with stage I lung adenocarcinoma.

CDR3 amino acids: CATSDRGTGAQHF. CDR3 in DNA: TGTGCCACCTCTGACAGGGGCACAGGAGCCCAGCATTTT. The J gene is TRBJ1-5, the V gene TRBV6-5; 8 positions match TRBD1. Unmatched junction bases numbered 13, after V lost 10 bases and J lost 11 bases. The CDR3 loop spans 13 amino acids. The germline V gene has CDR1 MNHEY and CDR2 SVGAGI.